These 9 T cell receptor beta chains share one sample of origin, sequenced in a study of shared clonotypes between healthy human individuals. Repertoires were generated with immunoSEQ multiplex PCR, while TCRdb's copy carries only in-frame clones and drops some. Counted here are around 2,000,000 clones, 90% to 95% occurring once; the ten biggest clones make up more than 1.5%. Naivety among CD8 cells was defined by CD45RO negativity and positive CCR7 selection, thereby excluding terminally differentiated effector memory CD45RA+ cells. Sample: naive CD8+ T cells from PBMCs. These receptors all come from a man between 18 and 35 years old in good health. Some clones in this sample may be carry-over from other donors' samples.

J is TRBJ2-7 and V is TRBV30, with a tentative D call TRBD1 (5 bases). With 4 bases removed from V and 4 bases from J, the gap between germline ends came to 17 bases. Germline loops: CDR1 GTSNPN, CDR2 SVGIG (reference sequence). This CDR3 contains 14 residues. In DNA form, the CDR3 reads TGTGCCTGGAACCGTATAGGGGCAGTTTACGAGCAGTACTTC. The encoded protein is CAWNRIGAVYEQYF. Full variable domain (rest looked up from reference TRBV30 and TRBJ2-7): SQTIHQWPATLVQPVGSPLSLECTVEGTSNPNLYWYRQAAGRGLQLLFYSVGIGQISSEVPQNLSASRPQDRQFILSSKKLLLSDSGFYLCAWNRIGAVYEQYFGPGTRLTVT.

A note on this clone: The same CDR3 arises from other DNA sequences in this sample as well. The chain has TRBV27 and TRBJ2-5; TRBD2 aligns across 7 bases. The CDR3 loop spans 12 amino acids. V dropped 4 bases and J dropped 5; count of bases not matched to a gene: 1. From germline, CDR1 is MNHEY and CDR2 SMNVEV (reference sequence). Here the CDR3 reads CASSSGGETQYF. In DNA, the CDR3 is TGTGCCAGCAGTTCCGGGGGGGAGACCCAGTACTTC.

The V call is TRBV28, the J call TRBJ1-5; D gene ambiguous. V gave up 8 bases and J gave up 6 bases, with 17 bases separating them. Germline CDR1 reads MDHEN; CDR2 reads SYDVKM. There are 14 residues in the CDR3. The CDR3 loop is CASERPSYAQPQHF. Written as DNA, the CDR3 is TGTGCCAGCGAACGACCATCCTATGCTCAGCCCCAGCATTTT.

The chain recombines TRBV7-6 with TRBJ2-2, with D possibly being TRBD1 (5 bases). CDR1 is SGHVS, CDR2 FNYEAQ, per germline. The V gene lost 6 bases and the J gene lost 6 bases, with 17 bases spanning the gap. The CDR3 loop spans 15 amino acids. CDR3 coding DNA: TGTGCCAGCAGGCAAGACAGTTCTCCGGCCGGGGAGCTGTTTTTT. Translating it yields CASRQDSSPAGELFF.

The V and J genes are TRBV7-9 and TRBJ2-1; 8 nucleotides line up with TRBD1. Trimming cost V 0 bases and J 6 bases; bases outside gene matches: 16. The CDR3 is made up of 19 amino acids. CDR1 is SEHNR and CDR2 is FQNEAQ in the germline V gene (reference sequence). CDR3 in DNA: TGTGCCAGCAGCTTAGCCCGCACCACAGACAGGGGAAGGGGCAATGAGCAGTTCTTC. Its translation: CASSLARTTDRGRGNEQFF.

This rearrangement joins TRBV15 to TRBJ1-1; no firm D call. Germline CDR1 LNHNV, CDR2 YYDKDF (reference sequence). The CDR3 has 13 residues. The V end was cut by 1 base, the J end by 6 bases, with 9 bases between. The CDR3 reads CATSRVGFPEAFF. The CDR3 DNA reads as TGTGCCACCAGCAGAGTTGGGTTCCCTGAAGCTTTCTTT. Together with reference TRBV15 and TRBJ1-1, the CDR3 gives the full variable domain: DAMVIQNPRYQVTQFGKPVTLSCSQTLNHNVMYWYQQKSSQAPKLLFHYYDKDFNNEADTPDNFQSRRPNTSFCFLDIRSPGLGDTAMYLCATSRVGFPEAFFGQGTRLTVV.

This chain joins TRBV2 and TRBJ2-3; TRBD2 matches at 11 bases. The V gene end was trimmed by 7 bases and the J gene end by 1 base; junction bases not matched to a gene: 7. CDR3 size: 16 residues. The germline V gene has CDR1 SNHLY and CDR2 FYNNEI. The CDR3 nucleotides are TGTGCCAGCATTACTGGGACTAGCGGACGCACAGATACGCAGTATTTT. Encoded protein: CASITGTSGRTDTQYF. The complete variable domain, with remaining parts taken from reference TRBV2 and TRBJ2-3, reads EPEVTQTPSHQVTQMGQEVILRCVPISNHLYFYWYRQILGQKVEFLVSFYNNEISEKSEIFDDQFSVERPDGSNFTLKIRSTKLEDSAMYFCASITGTSGRTDTQYFGPGTRLTVL.

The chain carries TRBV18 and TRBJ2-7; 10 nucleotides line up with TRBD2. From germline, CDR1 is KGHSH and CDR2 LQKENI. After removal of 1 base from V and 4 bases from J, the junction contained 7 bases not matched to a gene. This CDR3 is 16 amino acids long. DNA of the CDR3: TGTGCCAGCTCACCACTGCTAGCGGGAGAGCGGTACGAGCAGTACTTC. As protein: CASSPLLAGERYEQYF.

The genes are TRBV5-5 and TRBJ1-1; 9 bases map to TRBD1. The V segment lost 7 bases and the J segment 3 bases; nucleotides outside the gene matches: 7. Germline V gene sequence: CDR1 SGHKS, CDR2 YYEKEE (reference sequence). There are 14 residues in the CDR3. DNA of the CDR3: TGTGCCAGCCGGACAGGGGTCGGGGACACTGAAGCTTTCTTT. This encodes CASRTGVGDTEAFF.